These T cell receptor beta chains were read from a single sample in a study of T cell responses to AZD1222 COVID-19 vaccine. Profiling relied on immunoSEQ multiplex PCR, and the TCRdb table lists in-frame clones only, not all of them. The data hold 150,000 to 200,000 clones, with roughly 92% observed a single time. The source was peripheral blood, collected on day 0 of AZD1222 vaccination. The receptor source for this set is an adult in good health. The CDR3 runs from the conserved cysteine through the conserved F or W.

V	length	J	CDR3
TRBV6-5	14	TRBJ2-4	CASRQAGGKNIQYF
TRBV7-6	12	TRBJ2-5	CASTPLQETQYF
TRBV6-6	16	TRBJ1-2	CASSYTQGSTNYGYTF
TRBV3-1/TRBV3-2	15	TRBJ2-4	CASSPIAGAKNIQYF
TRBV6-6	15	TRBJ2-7	CASRNSRGRSYEQYF
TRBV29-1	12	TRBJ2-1	CSVDSGRDEQFF
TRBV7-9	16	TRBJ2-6	CASSTTGPSGANVLTF
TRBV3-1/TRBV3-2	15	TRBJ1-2	CASSQEGASLWGYTF
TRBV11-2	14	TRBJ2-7	CASSFAGDAYEQYF
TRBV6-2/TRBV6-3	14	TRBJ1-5	CASSYRISNQPQHF
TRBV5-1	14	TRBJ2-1	CASSLAGTYNEQFF
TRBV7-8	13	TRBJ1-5	CASGTGEDQPQHF
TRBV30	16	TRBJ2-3	CAWIDRWRQATDTQYF
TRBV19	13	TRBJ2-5	CASSPGLLETQYF
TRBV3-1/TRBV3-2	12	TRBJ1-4	CASTTGGEKLFF
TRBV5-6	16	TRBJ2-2	CASSPVGRTNTGELFF
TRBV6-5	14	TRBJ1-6	CASCPGTGNSPLHF
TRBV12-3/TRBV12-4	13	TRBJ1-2	CASSLQQNYGYTF
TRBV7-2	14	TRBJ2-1	CASSLHTVNNEQFF
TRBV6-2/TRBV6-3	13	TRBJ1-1	CASSRLGYTEAFF
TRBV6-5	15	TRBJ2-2	CASSSLAGRTGELFF
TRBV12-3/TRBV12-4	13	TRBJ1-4	CASDDGPGEKLFF
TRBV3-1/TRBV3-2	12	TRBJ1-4	CASSQVSEKLFF
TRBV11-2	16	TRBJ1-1	CASSRGQGGPNTEAFF
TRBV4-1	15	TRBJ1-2	CASSQKITPRNGYTF
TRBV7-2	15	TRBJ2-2	CASIPGPQNTGELFF
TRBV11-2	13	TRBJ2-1	CASLRGIYNEQFF
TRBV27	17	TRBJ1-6	CASSPVKTSSYNSPLHF
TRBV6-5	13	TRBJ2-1	CASRASGGNEQFF
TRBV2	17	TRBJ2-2	CASSDGPGTSGTGELFF
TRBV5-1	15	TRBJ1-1	CASSLEEGRSTEAFF
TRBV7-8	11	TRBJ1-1	CASSLNTEAFF
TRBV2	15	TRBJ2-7	CASTVDGDTAYEQYF
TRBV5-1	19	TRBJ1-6	CASSWEAVGTSSYNSPLHF
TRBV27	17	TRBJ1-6	CASGNGAGGFLGSPLHF
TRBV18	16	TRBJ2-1	CASAPSFQGVYNEQFF
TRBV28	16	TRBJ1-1	CASSLSPVGRNTEAFF
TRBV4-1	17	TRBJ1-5	CASSSTRAKGSNQPQHF
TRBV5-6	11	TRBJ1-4	CASSLGAELFF
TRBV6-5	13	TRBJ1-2	CASRQTRVYGYTF
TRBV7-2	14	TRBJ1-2	CASSRQGTDYGYTF
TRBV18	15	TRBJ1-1	CASSPGEVRDTEAFF
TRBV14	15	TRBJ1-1	CASSPHLRGGTEAFF
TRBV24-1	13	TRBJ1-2	CATSGAGPAGYTF
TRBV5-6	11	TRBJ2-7	CASSLAYEQYF
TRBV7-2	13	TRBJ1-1	CASSLGQNTEAFF
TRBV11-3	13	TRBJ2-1	CASGASGYNEQFF
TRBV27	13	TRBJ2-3	CASSHGNTDTQYF